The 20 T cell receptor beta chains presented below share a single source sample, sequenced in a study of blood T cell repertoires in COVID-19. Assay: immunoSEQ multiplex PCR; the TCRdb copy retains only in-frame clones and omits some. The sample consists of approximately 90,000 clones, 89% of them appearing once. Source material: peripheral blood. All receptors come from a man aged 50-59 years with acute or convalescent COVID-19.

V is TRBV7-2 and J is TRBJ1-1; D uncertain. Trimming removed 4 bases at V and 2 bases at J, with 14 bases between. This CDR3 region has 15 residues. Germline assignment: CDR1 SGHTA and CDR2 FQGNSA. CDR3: CASSSEARANTEAFF. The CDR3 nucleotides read TGTGCCAGCAGCTCCGAGGCGAGGGCCAACACTGAAGCTTTCTTT.

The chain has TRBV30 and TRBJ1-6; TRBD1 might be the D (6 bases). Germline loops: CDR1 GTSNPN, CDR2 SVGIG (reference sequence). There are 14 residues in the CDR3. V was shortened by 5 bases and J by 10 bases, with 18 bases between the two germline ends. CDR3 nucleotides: TGTGCCTGGCGGACCGGGACAATAGGATCACCCCTCCACTTT. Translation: CAWRTGTIGSPLHF.

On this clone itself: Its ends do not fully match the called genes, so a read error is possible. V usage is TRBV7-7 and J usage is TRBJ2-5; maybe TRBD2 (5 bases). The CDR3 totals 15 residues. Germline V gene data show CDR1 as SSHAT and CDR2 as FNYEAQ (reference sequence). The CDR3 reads CASSPQVREQETQYF. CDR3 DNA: TGTGCTAGCAGCCCGCAGGTCCGGGAACAAGAGACCCAGTACTTC.

The DNA of the CDR3 is TGTGCCAGCAGTTGGGACACGAACACTGAAGCTTTCTTT. Translating gives CASSWDTNTEAFF. This sequence joins TRBV6-5 and TRBJ1-1; D might be TRBD1 (6 bases). V was trimmed by 4 bases and J by 1 base, leaving 7 bases between them. Germline lookup yields CDR1 MNHEY and CDR2 SVGAGI. The CDR3 sequence is 13 residues long.

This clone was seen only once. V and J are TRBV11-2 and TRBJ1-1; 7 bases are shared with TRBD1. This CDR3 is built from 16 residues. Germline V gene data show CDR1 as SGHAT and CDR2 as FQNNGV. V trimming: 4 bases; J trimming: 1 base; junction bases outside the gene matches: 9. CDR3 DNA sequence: TGTGCCAGCAGCTATCGGACAGGATATCCGAACACTGAAGCTTTCTTT. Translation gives CASSYRTGYPNTEAFF. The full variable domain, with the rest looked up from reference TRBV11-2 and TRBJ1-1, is EAGVAQSPRYKIIEKRQSVAFWCNPISGHATLYWYQQILGQGPKLLIQFQNNGVVDDSQLPKDRFSAERLKGVDSTLKIQPAKLEDSAVYLCASSYRTGYPNTEAFFGQGTRLTVV.

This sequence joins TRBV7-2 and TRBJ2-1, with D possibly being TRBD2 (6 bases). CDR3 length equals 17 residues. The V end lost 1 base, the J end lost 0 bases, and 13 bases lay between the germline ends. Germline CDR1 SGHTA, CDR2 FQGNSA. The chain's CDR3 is CASSLGGKLSSYNEQFF. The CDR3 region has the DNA TGTGCCAGCAGCTTAGGCGGGAAATTAAGCTCCTACAATGAGCAGTTCTTC.

In DNA, the CDR3 is TGTGCCATCAGTGAGTCGATTTCGGGGGGGCTAGATACGCAGTATTTT. Its translation is CAISESISGGLDTQYF. The gene calls are TRBV10-3 and TRBJ2-3, with 8 bases that match TRBD2. This CDR3 is 16 amino acids long. Germline V gives CDR1 ENHRY, CDR2 SYGVKD. J gave up 5 bases and V 0 bases, and 7 bases lay outside the gene matches.

CDR3 residues: CASSLDSSHEAFF. DNA of the CDR3: TGTGCCAGCAGCTTGGACAGCTCTCATGAAGCTTTCTTT. This chain joins TRBV5-8 and TRBJ1-1; D is unresolved. In germline, CDR1 is SGHTS, CDR2 YDEGEE. The CDR3 is made up of 13 amino acids. V lost 0 bases to trimming and J lost 7 bases, with 10 bases between them. Variable domain in full (rest from reference TRBV5-8 and TRBJ1-1): EAGVTQSPTHLIKTRGQQATLRCSPISGHTSVYWYQQALGLGLQFLLWYDEGEERNRGNFPPRFSGRQFPNYSSELNVNALELEDSALYLCASSLDSSHEAFFGQGTRLTVV.

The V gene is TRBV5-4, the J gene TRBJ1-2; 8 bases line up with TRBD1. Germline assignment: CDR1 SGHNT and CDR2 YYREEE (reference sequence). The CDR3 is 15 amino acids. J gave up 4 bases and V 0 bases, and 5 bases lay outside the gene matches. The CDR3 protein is CASSLGQGRIYGYTF. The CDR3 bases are TGTGCCAGCAGCTTGGGACAGGGGAGGATCTATGGCTACACCTTC.

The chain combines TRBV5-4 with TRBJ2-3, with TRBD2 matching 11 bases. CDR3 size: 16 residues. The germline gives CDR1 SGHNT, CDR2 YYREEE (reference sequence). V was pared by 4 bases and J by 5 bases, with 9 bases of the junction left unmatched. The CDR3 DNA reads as TGTGCCAGCAGCCAGCCGCTAGCGGGGGGTATAGATACGCAGTATTTT. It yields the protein CASSQPLAGGIDTQYF.

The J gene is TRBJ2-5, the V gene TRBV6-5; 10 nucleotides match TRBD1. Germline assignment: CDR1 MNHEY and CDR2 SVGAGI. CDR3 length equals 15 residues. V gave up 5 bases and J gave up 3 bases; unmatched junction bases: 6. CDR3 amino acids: CASSLDRGNKETQYF. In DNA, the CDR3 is TGTGCCAGCAGTCTGGACAGGGGGAATAAAGAGACCCAGTACTTC.

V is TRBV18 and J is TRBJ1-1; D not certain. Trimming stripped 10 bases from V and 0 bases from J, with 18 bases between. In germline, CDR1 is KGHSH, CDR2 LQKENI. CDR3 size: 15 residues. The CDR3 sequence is CATGVGSGMNTEAFF. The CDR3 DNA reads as TGTGCCACCGGCGTAGGGAGCGGCATGAACACTGAAGCTTTCTTT. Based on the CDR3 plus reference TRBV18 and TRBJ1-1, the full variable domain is NAGVMQNPRHLVRRRGQEARLRCSPMKGHSHVYWYRQLPEEGLKFMVYLQKENIIDESGMPKERFSAEFPKEGPSILRIQQVVRGDSAAYFCATGVGSGMNTEAFFGQGTRLTVV.

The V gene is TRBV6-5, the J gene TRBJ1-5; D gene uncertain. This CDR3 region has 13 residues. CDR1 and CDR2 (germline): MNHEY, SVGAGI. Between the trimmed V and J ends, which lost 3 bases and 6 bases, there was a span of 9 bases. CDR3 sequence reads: CASSYSFSQPQHF. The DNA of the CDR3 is TGTGCCAGCAGTTATTCGTTCAGTCAGCCCCAGCATTTT.

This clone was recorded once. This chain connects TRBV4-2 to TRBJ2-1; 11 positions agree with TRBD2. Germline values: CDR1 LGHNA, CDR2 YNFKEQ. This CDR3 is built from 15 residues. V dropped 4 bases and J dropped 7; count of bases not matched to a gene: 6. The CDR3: CASSLRLAGRNEQFF. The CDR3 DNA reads TGTGCCAGCAGCCTCAGACTAGCGGGGAGGAATGAGCAGTTCTTC.

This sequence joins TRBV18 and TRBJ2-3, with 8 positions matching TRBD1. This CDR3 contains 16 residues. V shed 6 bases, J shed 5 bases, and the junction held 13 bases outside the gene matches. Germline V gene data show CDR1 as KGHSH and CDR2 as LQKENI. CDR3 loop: CASSRQGPHRGDTQYF. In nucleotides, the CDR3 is TGTGCCAGCTCCAGACAGGGGCCCCATCGGGGAGATACGCAGTATTTT.

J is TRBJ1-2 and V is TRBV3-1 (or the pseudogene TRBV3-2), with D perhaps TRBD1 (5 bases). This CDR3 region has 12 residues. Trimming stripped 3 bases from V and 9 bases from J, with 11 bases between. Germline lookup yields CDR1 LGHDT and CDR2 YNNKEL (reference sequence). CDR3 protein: CASSHTEGSYTF. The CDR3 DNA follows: TGTGCCAGCAGCCACACGGAGGGGAGCTACACCTTC.

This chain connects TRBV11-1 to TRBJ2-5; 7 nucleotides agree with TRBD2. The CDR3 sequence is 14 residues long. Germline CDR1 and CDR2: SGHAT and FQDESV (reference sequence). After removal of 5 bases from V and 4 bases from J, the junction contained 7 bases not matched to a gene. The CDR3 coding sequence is TGTGCCAGCAGCCAAGGAGCGGGGACAGAGACCCAGTACTTC. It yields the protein CASSQGAGTETQYF.

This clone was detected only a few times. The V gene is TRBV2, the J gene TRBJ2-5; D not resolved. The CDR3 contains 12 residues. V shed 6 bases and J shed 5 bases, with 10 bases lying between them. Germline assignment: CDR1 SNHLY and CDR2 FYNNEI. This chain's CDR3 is CASRGEKETQYF. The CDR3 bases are TGTGCCAGCAGGGGCGAGAAGGAGACCCAGTACTTC.

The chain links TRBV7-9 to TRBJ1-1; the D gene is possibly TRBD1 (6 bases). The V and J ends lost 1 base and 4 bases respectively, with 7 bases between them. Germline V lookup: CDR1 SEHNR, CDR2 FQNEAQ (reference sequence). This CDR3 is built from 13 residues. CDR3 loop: CASSLDRATEAFF. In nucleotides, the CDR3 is TGTGCCAGCAGCTTAGACAGGGCCACTGAAGCTTTCTTT.

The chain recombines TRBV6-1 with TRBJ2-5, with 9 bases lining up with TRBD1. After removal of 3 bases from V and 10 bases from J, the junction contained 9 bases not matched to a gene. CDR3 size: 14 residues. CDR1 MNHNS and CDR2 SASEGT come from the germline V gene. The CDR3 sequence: CASSDSPTGGFQYF. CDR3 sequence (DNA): TGTGCCAGCAGTGATTCGCCGACAGGGGGTTTCCAGTACTTC.